Each of the 13 T cell receptor beta chains below was sequenced from the same sample in a study of T-cell memory formation after mild COVID-19. TCRdb passed the 5' RACE reads through MiXCR, listing each CDR3 protein once. The sample has a few hundred thousand distinct CDR3 sequences, about a sixth seen once. The sequencing sample was made of PBMCs or a T cell subset sorted from them (not recorded which). The receptors were sampled from a man aged 18 to 30 who had mild COVID-19 (a few samples of this study predate the infection). Cell type and time point are not known.

This clonotype was recorded a few times. The rearrangement joins TRBV5-1 to TRBJ2-5, with 8 bases matching TRBD2. The CDR3 consists of 17 residues. Unmatched junction bases numbered 13, after V lost 1 base and J lost 5 bases. Germline V gives CDR1 SGHRS, CDR2 YFSETQ. CDR3 loop: CASSLRAGGAVLETQYF. The DNA of the CDR3 is TGCGCCAGCAGCTTGCGGGCCGGGGGGGCCGTTTTGGAGACCCAGTACTTC.

This clonotype was detected only a few times. A read error may account for a junction end that differs from germline. The chain carries TRBV28 and TRBJ1-5; a possible D gene is TRBD1 (5 bases). The CDR3 is 11 amino acids. Germline V gene sequence: CDR1 MDHEN, CDR2 SYDVKM. As DNA, the CDR3 is TGTGCCAGCAGTAAGGCGGCGCGAGGGGAATTT. Translation: CASSKAARGEF.

This clonotype has at least ten counts. V is TRBV15 and J is TRBJ2-5; TRBD1 matches at 8 bases. The length of the CDR3 is 16 residues. Losses at the gene ends were 0 bases for V and 4 bases for J; bases not matched to a gene: 7. Germline lookup yields CDR1 LNHNV and CDR2 YYDKDF (reference sequence). CDR3 residues: CATSREPAGGGETQYF. The CDR3 bases are TGTGCCACCAGCAGAGAGCCTGCAGGGGGCGGAGAGACCCAGTACTTC.

This clonotype was observed a handful of times. V is TRBV7-6 and J is TRBJ2-3; 9 bases agree with TRBD2. The V gene's germline CDR1 is SGHVS and CDR2 FNYEAQ. This CDR3 has 17 amino acids. Trimming at V came to 1 base and at J to 2 bases, leaving 7 bases not matched to a gene. CDR3 amino acids: CASSLDGSGGTTDTQYF. The CDR3 nucleotides are TGTGCCAGCAGCTTAGATGGTAGCGGGGGAACCACAGATACGCAGTATTTT.

This clonotype occurred many times. The chain employs TRBV20-1 and TRBJ1-1; tentatively, D is TRBD1 (5 bases). This CDR3 region has 13 residues. The V gene lost 2 bases and the J gene lost 8 bases, with 15 bases spanning the gap. Germline V gene data show CDR1 as DFQATT and CDR2 as SNEGSKA (reference sequence). CDR3 protein: CSARSPRDWEAFF. CDR3 DNA: TGCAGTGCTAGATCTCCTAGGGACTGGGAAGCTTTCTTT.

This chain connects TRBV18 to TRBJ1-2; 8 bases match TRBD1. Trimming took 4 bases from V and 2 from J; bases not matched to a gene: 9. Germline CDR1 KGHSH, CDR2 LQKENI. The CDR3 sequence is 16 residues long. The CDR3 loop is CASSLYWTGINYGYTF. For the CDR3, the DNA is TGTGCCAGCTCACTGTACTGGACAGGGATAAACTATGGCTACACCTTC.

This sequence joins TRBV4-1 and TRBJ1-2; 7 nucleotides match TRBD1. CDR3 length: 15 amino acids. J lost 2 bases, V lost 0 bases, and 3 bases had no gene match. Germline-derived CDR1 and CDR2 are MGHRA and YSYEKL. The CDR3 here is CASSQDQGENYGYTF. CDR3 sequence (DNA): TGCGCCAGCAGCCAAGACCAGGGGGAGAACTATGGCTACACCTTC.

The chain combines TRBV29-1 with TRBJ1-2; TRBD1 matches 8 bases. Trimming took 8 bases from V and 8 from J; bases not matched to a gene: 10. The CDR3 extends over 12 amino acids. Germline CDR1 and CDR2: SQVTM and ANQGSEA. CDR3 sequence: CSLGQGRGGYTF. CDR3 nucleotide sequence: TGCAGCCTAGGACAGGGCCGTGGGGGCTACACCTTC.

The chain links TRBV7-6 to TRBJ2-7; maybe TRBD2 (5 bases). V lost 5 bases to trimming and J lost 4 bases, with 24 bases between them. This CDR3 contains 17 residues. Germline CDR1 SGHVS, CDR2 FNYEAQ. CDR3 in DNA: TGTGCCAGCAGCGCCCGCTCTGAGGGAGAACCCCGATACGAGCAGTACTTC. It yields the protein CASSARSEGEPRYEQYF.

The chain combines TRBV29-1 with TRBJ2-1; weak D call: TRBD2 (7 bases). The CDR3 loop spans 12 amino acids. CDR1 SQVTM and CDR2 ANQGSEA come from the germline V gene. V was cut by 3 bases and J by 9 bases, with 12 bases left in between. CDR3 sequence: CSVEGGAGEQFF. Here the CDR3 DNA reads TGCAGCGTTGAGGGGGGGGCTGGTGAGCAGTTCTTC.

This chain uses TRBV7-6 with TRBJ2-6; weak D call: TRBD1 (6 bases). Germline loops: CDR1 SGHVS, CDR2 FNYEAQ. The CDR3 runs to 18 residues. The germline V and J ends were trimmed by 5 bases and 0 bases, with 17 bases remaining between them. In DNA, the CDR3 is TGTGCCAGCAGCCCTACAGGGTCTCGGTACTCTGGGGCCAACGTCCTGACTTTC. Translation gives CASSPTGSRYSGANVLTF.

This clonotype was detected a few times. The rearrangement joins TRBV10-3 to TRBJ1-4; D not certain. This CDR3 comprises 16 residues. The V gene lost 0 bases and the J gene lost 0 bases, with 8 bases spanning the gap. Germline V gene lookup returns CDR1 ENHRY and CDR2 SYGVKD. The CDR3: CAISESIGATNEKLFF. The CDR3 coding sequence is TGTGCCATCAGTGAGTCGATAGGAGCAACTAATGAAAAACTGTTTTTT.

This chain connects TRBV5-4 to TRBJ2-7; D may match TRBD1 or TRBD2 (5 bases each). The CDR3 spans 13 residues. V was cut by 3 bases and J by 1 base, with 8 bases left in between. The germline gives CDR1 SGHNT, CDR2 YYREEE (reference sequence). This CDR3 reads CASSSGASYEQYF. The CDR3 DNA sequence: TGTGCCAGCAGCTCCGGGGCATCCTACGAGCAGTACTTC.